The rows below give T cell receptor beta chains drawn from one sample of a study of post-analysis software for immune sequencing data. TCRdb reanalysed the PCR reads using MiXCR and keeps one entry per CDR3 protein. Of about 500,000 distinct CDR3 sequences listed, over 35% are singletons. Sequencing used blood. The receptors come from a girl aged 5-17 years with multiple sclerosis. Each CDR3 is given with its conserved first and last residue. A D gene is named only where the DNA matches it firmly. Size is stated for part of the rows, as once, few or many counts, or as a class when the clone is expanded.

>NA|TRBV5-1|NA|TRBJ2-2
TGCGCCAGCAGCTTGAGTTTAGCGAAGACCGGGGAGCTGTTTTTT
CASSLSLAKTGELFF
>NA|TRBV20-1|TRBD2|TRBJ2-5
TGCAGTGCTACGTCAACAACTTCTAGCGGGAACTTCCAAGAGACCCAGTACTTC
CSATSTTSSGNFQETQYF
>NA|TRBV5-1|NA|TRBJ1-2
TGCGCCAGCACGCCCCTTGAGGGGGTGAGTGATGGCTACACCTTC
CASTPLEGVSDGYTF
>few|TRBV5-1|TRBD1|TRBJ1-2
TGCGCCAGCAGCTTGGGACCCCCCGGGACAGATTATGGCTACACCTTC
CASSLGPPGTDYGYTF
>NA|TRBV28|NA|TRBJ1-2
TGTGCCAGCAGTTTCCTGGGGGGGAACTATGGCTACACCTTC
CASSFLGGNYGYTF
>NA|TRBV12-3/TRBV12-4|TRBD1|TRBJ2-4
TGTGCCAGCAGCGCCCGGACAGGGGGCAAGAACATTCAGTACTTC
CASSARTGGKNIQYF
>NA|TRBV11-2|NA|TRBJ2-7
TGTGCCAGCAGCTTAGAGGTTGGGCACCACTACGAGCAGTACTTC
CASSLEVGHHYEQYF
>few|TRBV7-2|TRBD1|TRBJ1-5
TGTGCCAGCAGCTTAGGGGGTCTAGGGGGCGCGGGTAGGCCCCAGCATTTT
CASSLGGLGGAGRPQHF
>NA|TRBV5-1|NA|TRBJ2-1
TGCGCCAGCAGCTTGAATATCGACGATGAGCAGTTCTTC
CASSLNIDDEQFF
>NA|TRBV4-1|NA|TRBJ1-5
TGCGCCAGCAGCCGCTCGACAGAGTCTTATGGCAATCAGCCCCAGCATTTT
CASSRSTESYGNQPQHF
>NA|TRBV15|NA|TRBJ2-1
TGTGCCACCAGCCCCGATTACAATTACAATGAGCAGTTCTTC
CATSPDYNYNEQFF
>NA|TRBV27|TRBD1|TRBJ2-1
TGTGCCAGCAGTCAAAGACAGGGTGTCAGCAATGAGCAGTTCTTC
CASSQRQGVSNEQFF
>NA|TRBV20-1|TRBD2|TRBJ2-1
TGCAGTGCCGAGACGGCTAGCGGGAGCGGTGAGCAGTTCTTC
CSAETASGSGEQFF
>NA|TRBV5-1|TRBD2|TRBJ2-7
TGCGCCAGCAGCTGGGTCGTGCAGACTAGCGGGAGGTTTGGGTTCCACGAGCAGTACTTC
CASSWVVQTSGRFGFHEQYF
>few|TRBV12-3/TRBV12-4|TRBD2|TRBJ2-1
TGTGCCAGCAGTCCCACTAGCGGGAGGGGCAATGAGCAGTTCTTC
CASSPTSGRGNEQFF
>NA|TRBV9|NA|TRBJ2-4
TGCGCCAGCAGCGACTTCGGGGCTGCCAAAAACATTCAGTACTTC
CASSDFGAAKNIQYF
>NA|TRBV7-2|NA|TRBJ2-3
TGTGCCAGCAGCTTAGCCCATTCTGAAGGTGCAGATACGCAGTATTTT
CASSLAHSEGADTQYF
>NA|TRBV29-1|NA|TRBJ2-1
TGCGGCGTTGAAGATTGGCTGGTAGGGACCCAGTTCTTC
CGVEDWLVGTQFF
>NA|TRBV25-1|NA|TRBJ2-7
TGTGCCAGCAGTGGGCCGCAGGGGTCGTTGGACGAGCAGTACTTC
CASSGPQGSLDEQYF
>few|TRBV6-1|TRBD1|TRBJ2-7
TGTGCCAGCAGATTCACAGGGGACGAGCAGTACTTC
CASRFTGDEQYF
>NA|TRBV5-8|NA|TRBJ2-7
TGTGCCAGCAGCTTCGAGGGATTCTCCTACGAGCAGTACTTC
CASSFEGFSYEQYF
>few|TRBV29-1|NA|TRBJ2-6
TGCAGCGTTGGGGAGAGTGGGGCCAACGTCCTGACTTTC
CSVGESGANVLTF
>NA|TRBV15|NA|TRBJ1-1
TGTGCCACCAGCGCGGGGGTGAACACTGAAGCTTTCTTT
CATSAGVNTEAFF
>few|TRBV7-9|NA|TRBJ1-4
TGTGCCAGCAGCTTAGGGGTGGGGCCGGTCGATAATGAAAAACTGTTTTTT
CASSLGVGPVDNEKLFF
>once|TRBV15|NA|TRBJ1-1
TGTGCCACCAGTGCGTCCCCCAGGGCTGAAGCTTTCTTT
CATSASPRAEAFF
>few|TRBV28|TRBD1|TRBJ2-1
TGTGCCAGCAGTTCCTGGGACAGGGAGCAGTTCTTC
CASSSWDREQFF
>NA|TRBV20-1|NA|TRBJ2-7
TGCAGTGCTAAGAGCTTCTCCTACGAGCAGTACTTC
CSAKSFSYEQYF
>NA|TRBV27|TRBD1|TRBJ2-5
TGTGCCAGCAGTTTATCGAACAGGGGGGAGACCCAGTACTTC
CASSLSNRGETQYF
>few|TRBV5-1|NA|TRBJ2-7
TGCGCCAGCAGTACAGGGCACTCCTACGAGCAGTACTTC
CASSTGHSYEQYF
>few|TRBV3-1|NA|TRBJ2-1
TGTGCCAGCAGCCAGTTAAGTAACAATGAGCAGTTCTTC
CASSQLSNNEQFF
>NA|TRBV6-5|NA|TRBJ1-2
TGTGCCAGCAGTTACACAATGACAACAACAGGCGGCTACACCTTC
CASSYTMTTTGGYTF
>NA|TRBV6-1|TRBD1|TRBJ2-7
TGTGCCAGCAGTGTTATCCGGGACAGCTCCTACGAGCAGTACTTC
CASSVIRDSSYEQYF
>NA|TRBV12-3/TRBV12-4|TRBD1|TRBJ1-4
TGTGCCAGCAGCATAACCTCGGACAGGGTTAATGAAAAACTGTTTTTT
CASSITSDRVNEKLFF
>few|TRBV10-3|NA|TRBJ2-1
TGTGCCATCAGTGATTACGGTGGGAATGAGCAGTTCTTC
CAISDYGGNEQFF
>few|TRBV30|NA|TRBJ2-7
TGTGCCTGGAGGCGGGGTGGCGAGCAGTACTTC
CAWRRGGEQYF
>few|TRBV20-1|TRBD1|TRBJ2-5
TGCAGTGTCACGTGGACAGGGGGCAACCAAGAGACCCAGTACTTC
CSVTWTGGNQETQYF
>NA|TRBV5-1|TRBD2|TRBJ2-1
TGCGCCAGCAGCTTGGAGATGACTAGCGGGAGGAAGGGCTCCTACAATGAGCAGTTCTTC
CASSLEMTSGRKGSYNEQFF
>NA|TRBV28|TRBD2|TRBJ2-2
TGTGCCAGCAGTTCCGGACTAGCGGGAGTTAAATTATATACCGGGGAGCTGTTTTTT
CASSSGLAGVKLYTGELFF
>many|TRBV15|NA|TRBJ2-5
TGTGCCACCAGCAGAGGGGAGACCCAGTACTTC
CATSRGETQYF
>NA|TRBV20-1|NA|TRBJ2-7
TGCAGTGCTTCCCCGGGACAGCAGTACTTC
CSASPGQQYF
>NA|TRBV6-5|NA|TRBJ1-2
TGTGCCAGCAGTCAATCTCCGGGTAGGCACACCTATGGCTACACCTTC
CASSQSPGRHTYGYTF
>few|TRBV28|NA|TRBJ2-4
TGTGCCAGCAGTTTAGTAGGGTCCATGGGGCAGTACTTC
CASSLVGSMGQYF
>NA|TRBV12-3/TRBV12-4|NA|TRBJ2-7
TGTGCCAGCAGTTTGGCCCCAGTCGGCTCCTACGAGCAGTACTTC
CASSLAPVGSYEQYF
>NA|TRBV12-3/TRBV12-4|NA|TRBJ1-5
TGTGCCACCCACACAGGGTATAGCAATCAGCCCCAGCATTTT
CATHTGYSNQPQHF
>once|TRBV5-1|NA|TRBJ2-1
TGCGCCAGCAGCGGGCGGACTACGGACAATGAGCAGTTCTTC
CASSGRTTDNEQFF
>NA|TRBV20-1|NA|TRBJ1-1
TGCAGTGCTAGGGAGGGCGCTTCGAACACTGAAGCTTTCTTT
CSAREGASNTEAFF
>NA|TRBV18|TRBD1|TRBJ2-3
TGTGCCAGTTCACAGGGGGCGCGTACAGATACGCAGTATTTT
CASSQGARTDTQYF
>NA|TRBV20-1|TRBD1|TRBJ2-7
TGCAGTGCTAGGGAACAGGGGGCCAGAGGCGAGCAGTACTTC
CSAREQGARGEQYF
>few|TRBV11-2|TRBD2|TRBJ2-1
TGTGCCAGCAGCTTAGTCGGGACTAGCTGGGCCAATGAGCAGTTCTTC
CASSLVGTSWANEQFF
>NA|TRBV2|TRBD1|TRBJ2-7
TGTGCCAGCAGTTGGGACAGGGGTTCCTACGAGCAGTACTTC
CASSWDRGSYEQYF
>NA|TRBV6-4|TRBD2|TRBJ2-1
TGTGCCAGCAGTGACTCGACTAGCGGGAGGCATAATGAGCAGTTCTTC
CASSDSTSGRHNEQFF
>many|TRBV20-1|TRBD2|TRBJ2-1
TGCAGTGCCCTGGGACTAGCGGGCCTCAGTGAGCAGTTCTTC
CSALGLAGLSEQFF
>NA|TRBV4-1|NA|TRBJ1-4
TGCGCCAGCAGCCAAGGTGGCAGGGATGTTGCAACTAATGAAAAACTGTTTTTT
CASSQGGRDVATNEKLFF
>NA|TRBV4-2|NA|TRBJ2-5
TGTGCCAGCAGCCAAAGGGCGGGACCACTAACGAAAGAGACCCAGTACTTC
CASSQRAGPLTKETQYF
>NA|TRBV20-1|TRBD1|TRBJ2-3
TGCAGTGCTAGAGGAGGAACAGGGGCAGATACGCAGTATTTT
CSARGGTGADTQYF